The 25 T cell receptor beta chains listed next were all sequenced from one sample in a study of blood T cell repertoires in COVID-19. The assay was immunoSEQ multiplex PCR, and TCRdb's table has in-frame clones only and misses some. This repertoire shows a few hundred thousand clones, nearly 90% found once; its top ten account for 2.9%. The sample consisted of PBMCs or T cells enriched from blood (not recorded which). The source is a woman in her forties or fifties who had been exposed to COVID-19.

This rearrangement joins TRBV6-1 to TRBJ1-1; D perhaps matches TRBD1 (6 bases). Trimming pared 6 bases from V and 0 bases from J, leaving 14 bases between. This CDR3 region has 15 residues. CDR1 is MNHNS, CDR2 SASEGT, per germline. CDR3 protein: CASRKDRAVNTEAFF. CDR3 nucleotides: TGTGCCAGCAGGAAGGACAGAGCTGTGAACACTGAAGCTTTCTTT.

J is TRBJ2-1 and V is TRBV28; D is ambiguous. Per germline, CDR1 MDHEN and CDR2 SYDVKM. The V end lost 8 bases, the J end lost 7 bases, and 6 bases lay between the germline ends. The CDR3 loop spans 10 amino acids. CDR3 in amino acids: CASSMNEQFF. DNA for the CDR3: TGTGCCAGCTCCATGAATGAGCAGTTCTTC.

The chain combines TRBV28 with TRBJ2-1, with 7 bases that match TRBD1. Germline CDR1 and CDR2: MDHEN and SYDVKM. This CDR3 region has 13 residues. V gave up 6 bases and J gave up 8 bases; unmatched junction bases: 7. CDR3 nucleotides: TGTGCCAGCAGAAGACAGGGTATGGATGAGCAGTTCTTC. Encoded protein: CASRRQGMDEQFF.

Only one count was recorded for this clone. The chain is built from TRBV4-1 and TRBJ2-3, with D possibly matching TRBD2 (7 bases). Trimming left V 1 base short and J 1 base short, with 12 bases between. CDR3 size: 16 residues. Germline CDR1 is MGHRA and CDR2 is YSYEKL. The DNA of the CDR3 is TGCGCCAGCAGCCAAGGGTGGGGGGGCGGCACAGATACGCAGTATTTT. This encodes CASSQGWGGGTDTQYF.

The CDR3 DNA reads TGTGCCAGCAGCCCCTGGACAGGCTCCTACAATGAGCAGTTCTTC. Translated, it gives CASSPWTGSYNEQFF. This chain connects TRBV7-9 to TRBJ2-1; TRBD1 aligns across 7 bases. The V gene's germline CDR1 is SEHNR and CDR2 FQNEAQ (reference sequence). The V gene end was trimmed by 5 bases and the J gene end by 0 bases; junction bases not matched to a gene: 4. The CDR3 consists of 15 residues. The full variable domain, in which reference TRBV7-9 and TRBJ2-1 provide the parts outside the CDR3, is DTGVSQNPRHKITKRGQNVTFRCDPISEHNRLYWYRQTLGQGPEFLTYFQNEAQLEKSRLLSDRFSAERPKGSFSTLEIQRTEQGDSAMYLCASSPWTGSYNEQFFGPGTRLTVL.

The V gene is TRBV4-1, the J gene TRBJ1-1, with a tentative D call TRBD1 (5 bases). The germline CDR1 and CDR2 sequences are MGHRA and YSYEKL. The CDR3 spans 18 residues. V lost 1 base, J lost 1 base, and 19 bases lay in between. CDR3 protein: CASSQGGYIGGANTEAFF. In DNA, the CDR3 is TGCGCCAGCAGCCAAGGAGGTTATATCGGCGGGGCGAACACTGAAGCTTTCTTT.

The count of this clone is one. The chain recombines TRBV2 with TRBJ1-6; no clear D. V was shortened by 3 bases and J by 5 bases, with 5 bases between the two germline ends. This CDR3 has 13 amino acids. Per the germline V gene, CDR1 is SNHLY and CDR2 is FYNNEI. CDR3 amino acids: CASSDQNNSPLHF. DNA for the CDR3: TGTGCCAGCAGTGACCAGAATAATTCACCCCTCCACTTT.

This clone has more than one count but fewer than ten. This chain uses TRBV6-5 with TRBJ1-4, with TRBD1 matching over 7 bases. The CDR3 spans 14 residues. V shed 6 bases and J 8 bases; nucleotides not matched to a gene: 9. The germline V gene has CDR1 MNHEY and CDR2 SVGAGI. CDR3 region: CASRHRGGGEKLFF. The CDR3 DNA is TGTGCCAGCAGGCACAGGGGAGGTGGGGAAAAACTGTTTTTT.

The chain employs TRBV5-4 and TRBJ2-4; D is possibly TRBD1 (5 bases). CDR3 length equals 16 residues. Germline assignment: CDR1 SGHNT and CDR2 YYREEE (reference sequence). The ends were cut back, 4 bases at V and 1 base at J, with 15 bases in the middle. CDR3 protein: CASSQGGNGAKNIQYF. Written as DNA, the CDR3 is TGTGCCAGCAGCCAGGGTGGGAATGGTGCCAAAAACATTCAGTACTTC.

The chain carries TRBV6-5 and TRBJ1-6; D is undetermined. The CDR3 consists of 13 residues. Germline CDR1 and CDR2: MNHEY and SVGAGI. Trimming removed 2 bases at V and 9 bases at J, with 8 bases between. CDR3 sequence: CASSYEKISPLHF. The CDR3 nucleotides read TGTGCCAGCAGTTACGAGAAAATTTCACCCCTCCACTTT.

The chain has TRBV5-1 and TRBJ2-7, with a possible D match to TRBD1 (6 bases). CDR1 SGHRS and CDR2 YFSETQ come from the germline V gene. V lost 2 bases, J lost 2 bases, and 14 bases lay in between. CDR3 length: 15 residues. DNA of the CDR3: TGCGCCAGCAGCTTCGGGACAAGGCGGACCTACGAGCAGTACTTC. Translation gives CASSFGTRRTYEQYF.

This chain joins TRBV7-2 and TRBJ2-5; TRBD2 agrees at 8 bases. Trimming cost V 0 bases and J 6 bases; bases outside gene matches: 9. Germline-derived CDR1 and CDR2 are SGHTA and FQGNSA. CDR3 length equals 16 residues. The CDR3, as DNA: TGTGCCAGCAGCTTAGCAGCGGGGGTTACGCTTAAGACCCAGTACTTC. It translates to CASSLAAGVTLKTQYF.

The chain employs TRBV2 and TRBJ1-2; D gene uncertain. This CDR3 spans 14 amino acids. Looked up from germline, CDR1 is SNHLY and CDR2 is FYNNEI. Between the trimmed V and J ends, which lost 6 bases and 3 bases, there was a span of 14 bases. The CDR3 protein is CASSVRMADYGYTF. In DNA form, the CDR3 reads TGTGCCAGCAGCGTTAGGATGGCGGACTATGGCTACACCTTC.

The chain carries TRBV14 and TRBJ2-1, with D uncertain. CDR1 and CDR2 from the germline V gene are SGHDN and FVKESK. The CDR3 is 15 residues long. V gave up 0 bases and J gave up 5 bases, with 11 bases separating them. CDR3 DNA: TGTGCCAGCAGCCAAGATCTTTGGCTTCACAATGAGCAGTTCTTC. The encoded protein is CASSQDLWLHNEQFF.

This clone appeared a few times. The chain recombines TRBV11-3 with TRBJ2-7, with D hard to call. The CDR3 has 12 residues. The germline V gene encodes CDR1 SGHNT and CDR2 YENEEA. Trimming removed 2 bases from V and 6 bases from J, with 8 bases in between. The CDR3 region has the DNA TGTGCCAGCAGCTTATCGGGTGGCGAGCAGTACTTC. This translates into CASSLSGGEQYF.

The CDR3 here is CASSYNGPNQPQHF. The DNA for the CDR3 is TGTGCCAGCAGTTACAATGGGCCCAATCAGCCCCAGCATTTT. The rearrangement uses TRBV6-5 and TRBJ1-5; D is uncertain. V shed 2 bases and J shed 3 bases, with 8 bases lying between them. CDR3 size: 14 residues. Germline V lookup: CDR1 MNHEY, CDR2 SVGAGI.

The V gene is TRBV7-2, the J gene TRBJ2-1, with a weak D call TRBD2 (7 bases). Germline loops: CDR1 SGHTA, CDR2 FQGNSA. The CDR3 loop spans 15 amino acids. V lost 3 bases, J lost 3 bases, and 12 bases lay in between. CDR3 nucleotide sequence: TGTGCCAGCAGCTTGGGAGGGGGGTACTACAATGAGCAGTTCTTC. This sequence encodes CASSLGGGYYNEQFF.

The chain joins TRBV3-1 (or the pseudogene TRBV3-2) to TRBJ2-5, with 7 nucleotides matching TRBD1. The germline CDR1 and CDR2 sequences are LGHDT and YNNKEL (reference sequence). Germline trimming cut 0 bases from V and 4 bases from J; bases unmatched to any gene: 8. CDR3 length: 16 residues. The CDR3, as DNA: TGTGCCAGCAGCCAAGACAGGCTAGGGGGCGGAGAGACCCAGTACTTC. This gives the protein CASSQDRLGGGETQYF.

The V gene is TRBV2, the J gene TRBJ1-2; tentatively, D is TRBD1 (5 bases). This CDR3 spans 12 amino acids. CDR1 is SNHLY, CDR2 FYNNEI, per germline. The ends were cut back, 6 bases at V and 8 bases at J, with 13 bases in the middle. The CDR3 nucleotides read TGTGCCAGCAGGGAACAGGCTTCGGGCTACACCTTC. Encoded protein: CASREQASGYTF. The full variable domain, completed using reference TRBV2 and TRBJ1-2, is EPEVTQTPSHQVTQMGQEVILRCVPISNHLYFYWYRQILGQKVEFLVSFYNNEISEKSEIFDDQFSVERPDGSNFTLKIRSTKLEDSAMYFCASREQASGYTFGSGTRLTVV.

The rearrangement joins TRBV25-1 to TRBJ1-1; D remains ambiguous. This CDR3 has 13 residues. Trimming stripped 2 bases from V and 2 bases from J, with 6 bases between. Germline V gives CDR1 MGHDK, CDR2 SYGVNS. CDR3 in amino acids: CASSEQVNTEAFF. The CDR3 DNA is TGTGCCAGCAGTGAACAGGTTAACACTGAAGCTTTCTTT.

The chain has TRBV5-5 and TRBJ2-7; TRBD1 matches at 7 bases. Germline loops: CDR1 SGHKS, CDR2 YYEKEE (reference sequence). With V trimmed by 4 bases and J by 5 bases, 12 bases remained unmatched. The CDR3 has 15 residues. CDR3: CASSTRQGINHEQYF. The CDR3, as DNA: TGTGCCAGCAGCACAAGACAGGGAATTAACCACGAGCAGTACTTC.

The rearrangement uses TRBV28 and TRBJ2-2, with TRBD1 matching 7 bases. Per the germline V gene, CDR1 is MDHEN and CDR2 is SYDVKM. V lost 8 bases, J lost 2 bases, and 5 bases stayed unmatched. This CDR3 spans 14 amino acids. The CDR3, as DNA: TGTGCCAGCGACAGGGCTAGAAACACCGGGGAGCTGTTTTTT. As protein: CASDRARNTGELFF.

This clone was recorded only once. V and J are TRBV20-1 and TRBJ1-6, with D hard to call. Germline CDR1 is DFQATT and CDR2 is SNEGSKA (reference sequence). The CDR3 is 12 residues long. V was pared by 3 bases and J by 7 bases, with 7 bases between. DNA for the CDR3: TGCAGTGCTAGTCTTCAGAATTCACCCCTCCACTTT. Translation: CSASLQNSPLHF.

In DNA form, the CDR3 reads TGCGCCAGCAGCTTGGAAGGGGCGGGAAACACTGAAGCTTTCTTT. The encoded protein is CASSLEGAGNTEAFF. This rearrangement joins TRBV5-1 to TRBJ1-1; weak D call: TRBD1 (5 bases). This CDR3 has 15 residues. Germline CDR1 is SGHRS and CDR2 is YFSETQ. V was trimmed by 0 bases and J by 2 bases, leaving 11 bases between them.

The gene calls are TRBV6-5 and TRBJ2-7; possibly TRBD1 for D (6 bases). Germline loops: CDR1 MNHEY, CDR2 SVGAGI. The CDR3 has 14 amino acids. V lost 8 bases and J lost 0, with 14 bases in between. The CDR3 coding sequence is TGTGCCAGCCTTGGGACACGGGCCTCCTACGAGCAGTACTTC. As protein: CASLGTRASYEQYF.